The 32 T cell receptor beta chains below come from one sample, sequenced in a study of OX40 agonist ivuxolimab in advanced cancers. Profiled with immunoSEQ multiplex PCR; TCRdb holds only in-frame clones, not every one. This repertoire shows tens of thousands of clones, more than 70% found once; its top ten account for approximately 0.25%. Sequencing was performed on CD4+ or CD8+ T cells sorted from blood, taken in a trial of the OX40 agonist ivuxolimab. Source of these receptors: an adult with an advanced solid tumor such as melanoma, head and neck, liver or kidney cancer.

The DNA for the CDR3 is TGTGCCAGCTCACCACCGGTCGGGAGGGCCGAAGGCGAGCAGTACTTC. As protein: CASSPPVGRAEGEQYF. The chain has TRBV18 and TRBJ2-7, with 8 bases matching TRBD2. This CDR3 has 16 residues. V lost 0 bases, J lost 6 bases, and 10 bases stayed unmatched. From germline, CDR1 is KGHSH and CDR2 LQKENI.

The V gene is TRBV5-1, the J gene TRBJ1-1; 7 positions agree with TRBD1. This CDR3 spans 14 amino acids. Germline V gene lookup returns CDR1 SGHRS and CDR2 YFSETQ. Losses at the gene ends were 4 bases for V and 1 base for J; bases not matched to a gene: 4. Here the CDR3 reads CASSPGQQNTEAFF. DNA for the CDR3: TGCGCCAGCAGCCCGGGACAGCAGAACACTGAAGCTTTCTTT.

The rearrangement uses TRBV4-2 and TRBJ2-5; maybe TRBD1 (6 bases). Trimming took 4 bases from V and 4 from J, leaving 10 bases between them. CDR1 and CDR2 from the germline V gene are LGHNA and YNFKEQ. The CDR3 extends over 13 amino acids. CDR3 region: CASSPGTLETQYF. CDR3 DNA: TGTGCCAGCAGCCCCGGGACACTAGAGACCCAGTACTTC.

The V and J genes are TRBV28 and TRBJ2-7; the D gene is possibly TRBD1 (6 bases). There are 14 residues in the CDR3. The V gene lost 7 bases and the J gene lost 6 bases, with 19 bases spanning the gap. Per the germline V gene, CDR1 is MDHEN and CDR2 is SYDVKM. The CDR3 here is CASIPGALNREQYF. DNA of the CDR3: TGTGCCAGCATCCCAGGGGCCCTAAATCGCGAGCAGTACTTC. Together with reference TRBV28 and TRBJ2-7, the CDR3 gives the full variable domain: DVKVTQSSRYLVKRTGEKVFLECVQDMDHENMFWYRQDPGLGLRLIYFSYDVKMKEKGDIPEGYSVSREKKERFSLILESASTNQTSMYLCASIPGALNREQYFGPGTRLTVT.

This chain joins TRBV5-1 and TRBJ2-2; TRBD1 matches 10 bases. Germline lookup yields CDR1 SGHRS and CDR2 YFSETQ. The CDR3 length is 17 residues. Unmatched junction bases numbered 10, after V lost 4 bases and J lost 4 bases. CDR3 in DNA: TGCGCCAGCAGCCGAAGGGGGACAGGGGAAGGCACCGGGGAGCTGTTTTTT. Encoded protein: CASSRRGTGEGTGELFF.

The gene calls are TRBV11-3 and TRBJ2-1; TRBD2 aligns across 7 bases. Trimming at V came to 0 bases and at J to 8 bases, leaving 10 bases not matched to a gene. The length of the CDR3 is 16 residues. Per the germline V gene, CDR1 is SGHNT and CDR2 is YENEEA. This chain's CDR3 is CASSLEGRADVDEQFF. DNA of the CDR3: TGTGCCAGCAGCTTAGAAGGGAGGGCCGATGTAGATGAGCAGTTCTTC.

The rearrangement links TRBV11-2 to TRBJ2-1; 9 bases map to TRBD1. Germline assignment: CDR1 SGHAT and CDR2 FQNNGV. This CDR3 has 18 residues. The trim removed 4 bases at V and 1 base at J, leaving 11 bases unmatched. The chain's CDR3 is CASSSPIRDRASYNEQFF. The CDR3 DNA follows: TGTGCCAGCAGCTCCCCCATACGGGACAGGGCATCCTACAATGAGCAGTTCTTC. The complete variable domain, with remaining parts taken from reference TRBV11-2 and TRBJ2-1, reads EAGVAQSPRYKIIEKRQSVAFWCNPISGHATLYWYQQILGQGPKLLIQFQNNGVVDDSQLPKDRFSAERLKGVDSTLKIQPAKLEDSAVYLCASSSPIRDRASYNEQFFGPGTRLTVL.

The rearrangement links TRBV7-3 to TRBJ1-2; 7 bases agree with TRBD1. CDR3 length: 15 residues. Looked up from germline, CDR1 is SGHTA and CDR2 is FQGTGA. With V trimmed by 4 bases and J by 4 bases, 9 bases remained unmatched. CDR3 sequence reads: CASSSDPGGPYGYTF. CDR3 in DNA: TGTGCCAGCAGCTCCGATCCAGGGGGTCCCTATGGCTACACCTTC. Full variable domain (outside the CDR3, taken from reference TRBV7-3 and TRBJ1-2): GAGVSQTPSNKVTEKGKYVELRCDPISGHTALYWYRQSLGQGPEFLIYFQGTGAADDSGLPNDRFFAVRPEGSVSTLKIQRTERGDSAVYLCASSSDPGGPYGYTFGSGTRLTVV.

CDR3 nucleotides: TGTGCCAGCAGCTTTGGAGGGGACTCTTACAATGAGCAGTTCTTC. Protein product: CASSFGGDSYNEQFF. The chain joins TRBV11-3 to TRBJ2-1; a possible D gene is TRBD2 (6 bases). With 3 bases removed from V and 4 bases from J, the gap between germline ends came to 13 bases. The germline V gene has CDR1 SGHNT and CDR2 YENEEA. CDR3 length: 15 amino acids.

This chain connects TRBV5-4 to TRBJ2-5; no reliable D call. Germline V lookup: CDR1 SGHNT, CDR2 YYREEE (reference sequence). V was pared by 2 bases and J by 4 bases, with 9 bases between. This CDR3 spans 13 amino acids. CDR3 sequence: CASSLLRAETQYF. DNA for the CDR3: TGTGCCAGCAGCTTACTCCGGGCAGAGACCCAGTACTTC. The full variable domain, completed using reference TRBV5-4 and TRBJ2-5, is ETGVTQSPTHLIKTRGQQVTLRCSSQSGHNTVSWYQQALGQGPQFIFQYYREEENGRGNFPPRFSGLQFPNYSSELNVNALELDDSALYLCASSLLRAETQYFGPGTRLLVL.

The CDR3 loop reads CASSGGQGDWETQYF. The CDR3 nucleotides are TGCGCCAGCAGCGGGGGACAGGGAGATTGGGAGACCCAGTACTTC. The chain employs TRBV5-1 and TRBJ2-5; 9 bases fit TRBD1. CDR3 size: 15 residues. The V gene's germline CDR1 is SGHRS and CDR2 YFSETQ. The V segment lost 4 bases and the J segment 5 bases; nucleotides outside the gene matches: 9.

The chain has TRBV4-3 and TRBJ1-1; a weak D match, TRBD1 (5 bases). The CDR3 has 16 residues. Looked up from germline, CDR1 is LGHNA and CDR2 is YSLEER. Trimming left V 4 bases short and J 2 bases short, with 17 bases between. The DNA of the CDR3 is TGCGCCAGCAGCCGGGCGGTGACGGGGGGAAACACTGAAGCTTTCTTT. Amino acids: CASSRAVTGGNTEAFF.

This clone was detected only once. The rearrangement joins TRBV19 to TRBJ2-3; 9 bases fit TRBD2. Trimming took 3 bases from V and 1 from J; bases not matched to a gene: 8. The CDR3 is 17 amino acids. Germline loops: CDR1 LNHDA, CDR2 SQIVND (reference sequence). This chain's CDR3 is CASSMSWRTSGTDTQYF. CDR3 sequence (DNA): TGTGCCAGTAGTATGTCTTGGCGGACTAGCGGCACAGATACGCAGTATTTT.

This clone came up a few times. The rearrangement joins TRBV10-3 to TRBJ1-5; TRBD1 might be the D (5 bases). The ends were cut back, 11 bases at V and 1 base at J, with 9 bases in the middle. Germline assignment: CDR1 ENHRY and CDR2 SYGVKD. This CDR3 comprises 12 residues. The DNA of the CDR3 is TGTGCCGCCAGGGACAGCAATCAGCCCCAGCATTTT. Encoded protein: CAARDSNQPQHF.

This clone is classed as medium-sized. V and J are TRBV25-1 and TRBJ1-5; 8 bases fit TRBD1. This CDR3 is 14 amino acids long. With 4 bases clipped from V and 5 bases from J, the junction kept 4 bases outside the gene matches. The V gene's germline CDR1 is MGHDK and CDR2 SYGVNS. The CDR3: CASSVTGADQPQHF. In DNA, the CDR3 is TGTGCCAGCAGTGTGACAGGGGCGGATCAGCCCCAGCATTTT.

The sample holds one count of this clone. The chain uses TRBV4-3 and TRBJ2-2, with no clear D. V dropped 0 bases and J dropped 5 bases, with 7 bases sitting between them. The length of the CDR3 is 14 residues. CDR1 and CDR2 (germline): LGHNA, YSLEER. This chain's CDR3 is CASSQELYTGELFF. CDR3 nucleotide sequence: TGCGCCAGCAGCCAAGAACTCTATACCGGGGAGCTGTTTTTT.

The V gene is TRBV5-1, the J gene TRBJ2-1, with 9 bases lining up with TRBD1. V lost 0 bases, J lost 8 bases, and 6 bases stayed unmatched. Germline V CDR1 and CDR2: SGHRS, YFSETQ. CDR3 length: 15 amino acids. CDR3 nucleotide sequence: TGCGCCAGCAGCTTGGTAGGGACAGGGCTTTATGAGCAGTTCTTC. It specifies CASSLVGTGLYEQFF.

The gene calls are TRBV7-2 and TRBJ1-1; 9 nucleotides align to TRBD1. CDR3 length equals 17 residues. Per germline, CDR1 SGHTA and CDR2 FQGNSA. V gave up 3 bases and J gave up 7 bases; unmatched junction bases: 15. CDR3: CASSLGQGPQQGYEAFF. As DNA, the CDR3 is TGTGCCAGCAGCTTGGGACAGGGCCCACAACAAGGATATGAAGCTTTCTTT.

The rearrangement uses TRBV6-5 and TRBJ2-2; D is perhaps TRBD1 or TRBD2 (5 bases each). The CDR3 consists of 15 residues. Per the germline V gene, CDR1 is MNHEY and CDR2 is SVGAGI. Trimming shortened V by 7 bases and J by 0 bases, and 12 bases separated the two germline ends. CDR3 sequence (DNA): TGTGCCAGCACGGGGCGATCTTCGAACACCGGGGAGCTGTTTTTT. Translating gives CASTGRSSNTGELFF.

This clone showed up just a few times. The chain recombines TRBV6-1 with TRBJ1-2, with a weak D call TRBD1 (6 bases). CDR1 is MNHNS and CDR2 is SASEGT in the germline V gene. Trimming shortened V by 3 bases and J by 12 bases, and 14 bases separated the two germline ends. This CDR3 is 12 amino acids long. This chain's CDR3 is CASSDGGRGDTF. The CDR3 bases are TGTGCCAGCAGTGACGGGGGGCGGGGAGACACCTTC.

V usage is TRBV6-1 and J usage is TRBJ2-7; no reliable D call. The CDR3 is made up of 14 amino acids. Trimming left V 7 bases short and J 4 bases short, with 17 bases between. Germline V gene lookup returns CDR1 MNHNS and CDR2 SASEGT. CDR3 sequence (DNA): TGTGCCAGCACCCCCGGGCAGGCTCAGTACGAGCAGTACTTC. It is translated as CASTPGQAQYEQYF.

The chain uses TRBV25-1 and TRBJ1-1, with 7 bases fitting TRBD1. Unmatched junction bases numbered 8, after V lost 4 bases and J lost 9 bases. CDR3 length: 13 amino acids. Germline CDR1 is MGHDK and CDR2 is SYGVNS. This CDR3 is CASSAPTGSKAFF. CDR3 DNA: TGTGCCAGCAGTGCCCCGACAGGGAGTAAAGCTTTCTTT.

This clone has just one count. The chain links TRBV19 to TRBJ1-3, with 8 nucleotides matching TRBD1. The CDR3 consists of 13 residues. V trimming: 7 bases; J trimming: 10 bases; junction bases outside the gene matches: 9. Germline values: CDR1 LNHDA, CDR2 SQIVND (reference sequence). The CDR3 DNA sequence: TGTGCCAGTAAAACGGGACAGGCAGGTACCATATATTTT. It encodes CASKTGQAGTIYF. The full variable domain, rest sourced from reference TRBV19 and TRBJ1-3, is DGGITQSPKYLFRKEGQNVTLSCEQNLNHDAMYWYRQDPGQGLRLIYYSQIVNDFQKGDIAEGYSVSREKKESFPLTVTSAQKNPTAFYLCASKTGQAGTIYFGEGSWLTVV.

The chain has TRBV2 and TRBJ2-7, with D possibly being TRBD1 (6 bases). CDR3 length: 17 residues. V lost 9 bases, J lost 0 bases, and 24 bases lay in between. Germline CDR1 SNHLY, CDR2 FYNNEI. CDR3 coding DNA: TGTGCCAGAAACCAGGGGCCTAGCAGCACCGACTCCTACGAGCAGTACTTC. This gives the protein CARNQGPSSTDSYEQYF.

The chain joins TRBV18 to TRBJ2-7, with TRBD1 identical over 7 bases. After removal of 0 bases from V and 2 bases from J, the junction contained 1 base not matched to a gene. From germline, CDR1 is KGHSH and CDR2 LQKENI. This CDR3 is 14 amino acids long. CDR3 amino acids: CASSPPGQTYEQYF. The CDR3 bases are TGTGCCAGCTCACCACCGGGACAGACCTACGAGCAGTACTTC.

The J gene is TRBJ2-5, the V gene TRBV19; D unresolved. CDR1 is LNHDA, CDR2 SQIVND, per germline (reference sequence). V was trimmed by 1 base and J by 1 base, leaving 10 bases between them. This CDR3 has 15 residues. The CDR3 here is CASSIGWAGQETQYF. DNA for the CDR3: TGTGCCAGTAGTATAGGGTGGGCCGGCCAAGAGACCCAGTACTTC.

CDR3: CASSLRAGGSSYNEQFF. The CDR3 DNA reads TGTGCCAGCAGTTTGAGGGCGGGAGGGAGCTCCTACAATGAGCAGTTCTTC. The V call is TRBV27, the J call TRBJ2-1; 9 positions agree with TRBD2. V trimming: 3 bases; J trimming: 0 bases; junction bases outside the gene matches: 6. The CDR3 loop spans 17 amino acids. Germline CDR1 and CDR2: MNHEY and SMNVEV (reference sequence).

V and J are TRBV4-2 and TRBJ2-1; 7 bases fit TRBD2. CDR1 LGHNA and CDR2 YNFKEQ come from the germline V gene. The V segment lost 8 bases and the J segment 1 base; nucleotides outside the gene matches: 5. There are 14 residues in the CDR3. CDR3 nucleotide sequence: TGTGCCAGCGGGTCGGGGGGATCCTACAATGAGCAGTTCTTC. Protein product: CASGSGGSYNEQFF.

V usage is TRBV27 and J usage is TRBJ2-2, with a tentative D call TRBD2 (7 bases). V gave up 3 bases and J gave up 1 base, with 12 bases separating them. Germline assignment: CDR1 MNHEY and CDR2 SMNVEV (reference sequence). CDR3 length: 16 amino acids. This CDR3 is CASSFLGGVNTGELFF. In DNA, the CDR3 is TGTGCCAGCAGTTTCCTAGGGGGGGTGAACACCGGGGAGCTGTTTTTT.

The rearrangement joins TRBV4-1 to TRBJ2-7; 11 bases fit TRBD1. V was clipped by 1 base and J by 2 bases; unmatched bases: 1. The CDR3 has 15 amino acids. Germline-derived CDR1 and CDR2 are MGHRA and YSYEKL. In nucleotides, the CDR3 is TGCGCCAGCAGCCAAGTGGGACAGGGGGCCTACGAGCAGTACTTC. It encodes CASSQVGQGAYEQYF.

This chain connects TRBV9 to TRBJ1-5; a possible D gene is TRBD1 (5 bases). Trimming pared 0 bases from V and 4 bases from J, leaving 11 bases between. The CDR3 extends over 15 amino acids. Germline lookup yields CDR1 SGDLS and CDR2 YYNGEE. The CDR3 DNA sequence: TGTGCCAGCAGCGTAGGGGACGGAAAAAATCAGCCCCAGCATTTT. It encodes CASSVGDGKNQPQHF.

Here the CDR3 reads CASSTRQGRLEQYF. The CDR3 nucleotides read TGTGCCAGTAGTACCCGACAGGGAAGGTTGGAGCAGTACTTC. The chain carries TRBV19 and TRBJ2-7; TRBD1 matches 7 bases. Germline CDR1 reads LNHDA; CDR2 reads SQIVND (reference sequence). The CDR3 is made up of 14 amino acids. Germline trimming cut 4 bases from V and 7 bases from J; bases unmatched to any gene: 10.